The rows below give T cell receptor beta chains drawn from one sample of a study of blood T cells in healthy people across ages. TCRdb processed the 5' RACE reads anew with MiXCR; each CDR3 protein has one entry. The table lists over 1,300,000 distinct CDR3 sequences, almost 60% of them singletons, with roughly 6.3% in the top ten. Sample: blood. These receptors were collected from a man between 18 and 35 years old in good health. CDR3s include the opening cysteine and the closing phenylalanine or tryptophan. The D gene is left open where the match is weak. Clone size is stated in some rows and not others, as once, few, many or a class when expanded.

clone_size: few
j_call: TRBJ2-5
d_call: TRBD2
v_call: TRBV6-2/TRBV6-3
cdr3_aa: CASSSGLAGGQETQYF
cdr3_nt: TGTGCCAGCAGTTCCGGACTAGCGGGGGGTCAAGAGACCCAGTACTTC

clone_size: few
j_call: TRBJ2-7
d_call: TRBD1
v_call: TRBV29-1
cdr3_aa: CSVERSGTESYEQYF
cdr3_nt: TGCAGCGTTGAAAGATCTGGGACAGAATCTTACGAGCAGTACTTC

clone_size: few
j_call: TRBJ1-2
d_call: .
v_call: TRBV2
cdr3_aa: CASSPRDGSNYGYTF
cdr3_nt: TGTGCCAGCAGTCCCCGGGACGGCTCTAACTATGGCTACACCTTC

clone_size: .
j_call: TRBJ1-2
d_call: .
v_call: TRBV27
cdr3_aa: CASSAAPGLNYGYTF
cdr3_nt: TGTGCCAGCAGTGCCGCCCCCGGACTCAACTATGGCTACACCTTC

clone_size: .
j_call: TRBJ2-7
d_call: TRBD2
v_call: TRBV13
cdr3_aa: CASSLGAAGGPVAYEQYF
cdr3_nt: TGTGCCAGCAGCTTAGGGGCAGCGGGAGGCCCCGTTGCCTACGAGCAGTACTTC

clone_size: .
j_call: TRBJ2-6
d_call: TRBD2
v_call: TRBV6-2/TRBV6-3
cdr3_aa: CASSPGGGANVLTF
cdr3_nt: TGTGCCAGCAGCCCGGGAGGGGGGGCCAACGTCCTGACTTTC

clone_size: .
j_call: TRBJ2-7
d_call: TRBD2
v_call: TRBV7-9
cdr3_aa: CASSLDAGAGYERYF
cdr3_nt: TGTGCCAGCAGCTTAGACGCGGGAGCGGGCTACGAGCGGTACTTC

clone_size: .
j_call: TRBJ2-7
d_call: TRBD2
v_call: TRBV5-1
cdr3_aa: CASSFGGGRAYEQYF
cdr3_nt: TGCGCCAGCAGCTTCGGGGGGGGCAGAGCCTACGAGCAGTACTTC

clone_size: .
j_call: TRBJ1-6
d_call: .
v_call: TRBV4-3
cdr3_aa: CASSHRELSPLHF
cdr3_nt: TGCGCCAGCAGCCACAGGGAATTATCGCCCCTCCACTTT

clone_size: few
j_call: TRBJ2-6
d_call: .
v_call: TRBV6-5
cdr3_aa: CASRTVVSGANVLTF
cdr3_nt: TGTGCCAGCAGGACGGTAGTATCTGGGGCCAACGTCCTGACTTTC

clone_size: few
j_call: TRBJ2-3
d_call: TRBD2
v_call: TRBV4-1
cdr3_aa: CASSQGFWRESTDTQYF
cdr3_nt: TGCGCCAGCAGCCAGGGGTTCTGGCGGGAGAGCACAGATACGCAGTATTTT

clone_size: once
j_call: TRBJ1-6
d_call: .
v_call: TRBV4-3
cdr3_aa: CASSQARESSYNSPLHF
cdr3_nt: TGCGCCAGCAGCCAAGCGAGGGAGAGCTCCTATAATTCACCCCTCCACTTT

clone_size: .
j_call: TRBJ2-7
d_call: .
v_call: TRBV6-6
cdr3_aa: CASSYHGQGGEQYF
cdr3_nt: TGTGCCAGCAGTTACCACGGGCAGGGAGGCGAGCAGTACTTC

clone_size: .
j_call: TRBJ2-3
d_call: .
v_call: TRBV10-3
cdr3_aa: CAISERQSTDTQYF
cdr3_nt: TGTGCCATCAGTGAAAGACAGAGCACAGATACGCAGTATTTT

clone_size: once
j_call: TRBJ2-1
d_call: TRBD2
v_call: TRBV20-1
cdr3_aa: CSAEAGGTLNEQFF
cdr3_nt: TGCAGTGCGGAAGCGGGAGGGACCCTGAATGAGCAGTTCTTC

clone_size: few
j_call: TRBJ2-7
d_call: .
v_call: TRBV5-1
cdr3_aa: CASSLGGADEQYF
cdr3_nt: TGCGCCAGCAGCTTGGGGGGGGCCGACGAGCAGTACTTC

clone_size: many
j_call: TRBJ1-5
d_call: .
v_call: TRBV13
cdr3_aa: CASSFGDQPQHF
cdr3_nt: TGTGCCAGCAGCTTTGGGGATCAGCCCCAGCATTTT

clone_size: .
j_call: TRBJ1-2
d_call: .
v_call: TRBV2
cdr3_aa: CASSEAGNGRGVDGYTF
cdr3_nt: TGTGCCAGCAGTGAAGCGGGCAATGGCAGGGGAGTTGACGGCTACACCTTC

clone_size: few
j_call: TRBJ2-4
d_call: .
v_call: TRBV24-1
cdr3_aa: CATSDWGAKNIQYF
cdr3_nt: TGTGCCACCAGTGATTGGGGCGCCAAAAACATTCAGTACTTC

clone_size: few
j_call: TRBJ2-1
d_call: .
v_call: TRBV29-1
cdr3_aa: CSVEDRNLVVTYNEQFF
cdr3_nt: TGCAGCGTTGAAGATCGAAATTTAGTGGTTACCTACAATGAGCAGTTCTTC

clone_size: few
j_call: TRBJ1-4
d_call: TRBD1
v_call: TRBV13
cdr3_aa: CASSLAGQGILFF
cdr3_nt: TGTGCCAGCAGCTTAGCGGGACAGGGGATTCTGTTTTTT

clone_size: .
j_call: TRBJ2-3
d_call: TRBD2
v_call: TRBV5-1
cdr3_aa: CASSFYGLRGGPDTQYF
cdr3_nt: TGCGCCAGCAGCTTCTACGGGTTGCGGGGGGGCCCAGATACGCAGTATTTT

clone_size: .
j_call: TRBJ2-7
d_call: TRBD1
v_call: TRBV20-1
cdr3_aa: CSARGRDRNYEQYF
cdr3_nt: TGCAGTGCTAGGGGCCGGGACAGGAACTACGAGCAGTACTTC

clone_size: .
j_call: TRBJ1-3
d_call: .
v_call: TRBV27
cdr3_aa: CASGRAGDSGNTIYF
cdr3_nt: TGTGCCAGCGGCAGGGCCGGGGACTCCGGAAACACCATATATTTT

clone_size: .
j_call: TRBJ2-7
d_call: .
v_call: TRBV5-1
cdr3_aa: CASKGTEHYEQYF
cdr3_nt: TGCGCCAGCAAAGGGACGGAGCACTACGAGCAGTACTTC

clone_size: few
j_call: TRBJ2-7
d_call: TRBD2
v_call: TRBV29-1
cdr3_aa: CSVPIGGGLGSYEQYF
cdr3_nt: TGCAGCGTGCCGATCGGGGGGGGGCTGGGATCCTACGAGCAGTACTTC

clone_size: .
j_call: TRBJ1-1
d_call: .
v_call: TRBV6-2/TRBV6-3
cdr3_aa: CASTLLAPSGTEAFF
cdr3_nt: TGTGCCAGCACCCTCCTTGCCCCTTCGGGCACTGAAGCTTTCTTT

clone_size: .
j_call: TRBJ1-2
d_call: .
v_call: TRBV25-1
cdr3_aa: CASSEGRGSNYGYTF
cdr3_nt: TGTGCCAGCAGTGAGGGGCGGGGGAGCAACTATGGCTACACCTTC

clone_size: .
j_call: TRBJ1-1
d_call: .
v_call: TRBV6-6
cdr3_aa: CASSAQGRNTEAFF
cdr3_nt: TGTGCCAGCAGCGCGCAGGGGAGGAACACTGAAGCTTTCTTT

clone_size: .
j_call: TRBJ2-3
d_call: .
v_call: TRBV25-1
cdr3_aa: CASRTVSTDTQYF
cdr3_nt: TGTGCCAGCCGGACAGTAAGCACAGATACGCAGTATTTT

clone_size: .
j_call: TRBJ1-4
d_call: TRBD1
v_call: TRBV11-2
cdr3_aa: CASSLGSQGAYEKLFF
cdr3_nt: TGTGCCAGCAGCTTAGGTTCCCAGGGGGCTTATGAAAAACTGTTTTTT

clone_size: .
j_call: TRBJ2-4
d_call: .
v_call: TRBV3-1
cdr3_aa: CASSQDAGTGNIQYF
cdr3_nt: TGTGCCAGCAGCCAAGACGCAGGTACCGGTAACATTCAGTACTTC

clone_size: .
j_call: TRBJ2-1
d_call: TRBD2
v_call: TRBV11-2
cdr3_aa: CASSLGLAMNEQFF
cdr3_nt: TGTGCCAGCAGCCTGGGACTAGCGATGAATGAGCAGTTCTTC

clone_size: .
j_call: TRBJ2-2
d_call: TRBD1
v_call: TRBV7-8
cdr3_aa: CASSSKDRVDTGELFF
cdr3_nt: TGTGCCAGCAGCTCAAAGGACAGGGTGGACACCGGGGAGCTGTTTTTT

clone_size: .
j_call: TRBJ2-1
d_call: TRBD2
v_call: TRBV20-1
cdr3_aa: CSAFGTSGSRVYNEQFF
cdr3_nt: TGCAGTGCGTTCGGGACTAGCGGGAGTAGGGTCTACAATGAGCAGTTCTTC

clone_size: .
j_call: TRBJ2-7
d_call: TRBD2
v_call: TRBV6-1
cdr3_aa: CASSREGLYEQYF
cdr3_nt: TGTGCCAGCAGTCGGGAGGGCCTGTACGAGCAGTACTTT

clone_size: .
j_call: TRBJ2-3
d_call: .
v_call: TRBV3-1
cdr3_aa: CAGSQASTSTDTQYF
cdr3_nt: TGTGCCGGCAGCCAGGCCAGCACTAGCACAGATACGCAGTATTTT

clone_size: .
j_call: TRBJ1-2
d_call: .
v_call: TRBV6-5
cdr3_aa: CASSCGGHGYTF
cdr3_nt: TGTGCCAGCAGTTGCGGGGGTCATGGCTACACCTTC

clone_size: once
j_call: TRBJ2-7
d_call: TRBD2
v_call: TRBV4-2
cdr3_aa: CASSQEGLATRYEQYF
cdr3_nt: TGTGCCAGCAGCCAAGAGGGACTAGCGACAAGATACGAGCAGTACTTC

clone_size: once
j_call: TRBJ2-3
d_call: .
v_call: TRBV28
cdr3_aa: CATRVGGSTDTQYF
cdr3_nt: TGTGCCACCCGAGTGGGCGGGAGCACAGATACGCAGTATTTT

clone_size: .
j_call: TRBJ1-6
d_call: .
v_call: TRBV7-2
cdr3_aa: CASSLAVRSSPLHF
cdr3_nt: TGTGCCAGCAGCTTGGCGGTTCGTTCTTCACCCCTCCACTTT

clone_size: few
j_call: TRBJ1-1
d_call: .
v_call: TRBV28
cdr3_aa: CASRQPGPPTAFF
cdr3_nt: TGTGCCAGCAGACAACCGGGACCACCAACCGCTTTCTTT

clone_size: .
j_call: TRBJ2-4
d_call: .
v_call: TRBV7-8
cdr3_aa: CASSLSTWDIQYF
cdr3_nt: TGTGCCAGCAGCTTATCAACTTGGGACATTCAGTACTTC

clone_size: .
j_call: TRBJ2-1
d_call: TRBD2
v_call: TRBV20-1
cdr3_aa: CSVPLAGGRNEQFF
cdr3_nt: TGCAGTGTTCCACTAGCGGGAGGACGGAATGAGCAGTTCTTC

clone_size: .
j_call: TRBJ2-1
d_call: TRBD2
v_call: TRBV6-2/TRBV6-3
cdr3_aa: CASSYSFEAGGNEQFF
cdr3_nt: TGTGCCAGCAGTTACTCGTTCGAAGCGGGAGGGAATGAGCAGTTCTTC

clone_size: .
j_call: TRBJ2-5
d_call: TRBD2
v_call: TRBV5-1
cdr3_aa: CASSRIGLAGPETQYF
cdr3_nt: TGCGCCAGCAGCCGAATCGGGCTAGCGGGGCCAGAGACCCAGTACTTC

clone_size: .
j_call: TRBJ2-5
d_call: TRBD1
v_call: TRBV7-2
cdr3_aa: CASSSPPTGIETQYF
cdr3_nt: TGTGCCAGCAGCTCCCCTCCGACAGGGATAGAGACCCAGTACTTC

clone_size: .
j_call: TRBJ1-1
d_call: TRBD1
v_call: TRBV20-1
cdr3_aa: CSARVGGRATEAFF
cdr3_nt: TGCAGTGCTAGAGTAGGGGGCAGGGCCACTGAAGCTTTCTTT

clone_size: .
j_call: TRBJ2-1
d_call: .
v_call: TRBV6-6
cdr3_aa: CASSWASSNEQFF
cdr3_nt: TGTGCCAGCAGTTGGGCTAGCTCCAATGAGCAGTTCTTC

clone_size: .
j_call: TRBJ2-7
d_call: TRBD1
v_call: TRBV3-1
cdr3_aa: CASSHGTGSDEQYF
cdr3_nt: TGTGCCAGCAGCCATGGGACAGGGAGCGACGAGCAGTACTTC

clone_size: few
j_call: TRBJ2-7
d_call: .
v_call: TRBV28
cdr3_aa: CASSPPQRSYEQYF
cdr3_nt: TGTGCCAGCAGTCCCCCACAGCGCTCCTACGAGCAGTACTTC

clone_size: .
j_call: TRBJ1-2
d_call: TRBD1
v_call: TRBV6-1
cdr3_aa: CASRDRGSDYGYTF
cdr3_nt: TGTGCCAGCAGGGACAGGGGATCCGACTATGGCTACACCTTC

clone_size: .
j_call: TRBJ2-1
d_call: TRBD2
v_call: TRBV20-1
cdr3_aa: CSAPGGLAGGGTEQFF
cdr3_nt: TGCAGTGCCCCGGGGGGACTAGCGGGGGGCGGGACTGAGCAGTTCTTC

clone_size: once
j_call: TRBJ1-5
d_call: TRBD1
v_call: TRBV20-1
cdr3_aa: CSARAGQGAYQPQHF
cdr3_nt: TGCAGTGCTAGAGCGGGACAGGGGGCATATCAGCCCCAGCATTTT

clone_size: .
j_call: TRBJ2-1
d_call: TRBD2
v_call: TRBV7-9
cdr3_aa: CASSSRLAEKHYNEQFF
cdr3_nt: TGTGCCAGCAGCTCGAGACTAGCGGAAAAACACTACAATGAGCAGTTCTTC

clone_size: .
j_call: TRBJ2-1
d_call: .
v_call: TRBV4-1
cdr3_aa: CASSQEEGDLPNNEQFF
cdr3_nt: TGCGCCAGCAGCCAAGAAGAGGGGGACCTTCCCAACAATGAGCAGTTCTTC

clone_size: .
j_call: TRBJ1-2
d_call: .
v_call: TRBV6-5
cdr3_aa: CASSNSGIYGYTF
cdr3_nt: TGTGCCAGCAGTAACTCAGGGATTTATGGCTACACCTTC

clone_size: .
j_call: TRBJ1-2
d_call: TRBD1
v_call: TRBV2
cdr3_aa: CASSEYIRRGLYGYTF
cdr3_nt: TGTGCCAGCAGTGAATATATTAGAAGGGGGCTCTATGGCTACACCTTC

clone_size: .
j_call: TRBJ1-2
d_call: TRBD1
v_call: TRBV7-9
cdr3_aa: CASSSGTAPGYTF
cdr3_nt: TGTGCCAGCAGCTCAGGGACAGCCCCCGGCTACACCTTC